Each of the 15 T cell receptor beta chains below was sequenced from the same sample in a study of cytomegalovirus exposure and HLA in healthy donors. It was with 60 Vbeta and 13 Jbeta primers that the PCR ran. Clones were sequenced by immunoSEQ multiplex PCR, and TCRdb holds only the in-frame ones, with some missing. There are more than 150,000 clones in the sample; 70% to 90% occur only once, and about 2.2% lies in the top ten. The source material was PBMCs. These receptors all come from a woman in her thirties in good health and CMV-seronegative.

This clone showed up just once. The rearrangement uses TRBV9 and TRBJ2-3; the D gene is possibly TRBD1 (6 bases). Germline CDR1 is SGDLS and CDR2 is YYNGEE. This CDR3 region has 14 residues. V was cut by 1 base and J by 2 bases, with 8 bases left in between. CDR3 bases: TGTGCCAGCAGCGTACAGGGGACCACAGATACGCAGTATTTT. It specifies CASSVQGTTDTQYF.

V gene TRBV7-2 combines with J gene TRBJ2-5; the D gene is possibly TRBD1 (6 bases). The end of the DNA is better explained by TRBJ2-7, so the J call may be wrong. The CDR3 has 17 amino acids. Germline CDR1 reads SGHTA; CDR2 reads FQGNSA. The CDR3 DNA is TGTGCCAGCAGCTTAGTGGCTGGGGGACAAAGCTCCTACGAGCAGTACTTC. This gives the protein CASSLVAGGQSSYEQYF.

The chain carries TRBV9 and TRBJ1-1, with a weak D call TRBD1 (5 bases). This CDR3 contains 15 residues. Germline CDR1 reads SGDLS; CDR2 reads YYNGEE. V dropped 1 base and J dropped 3 bases, with 13 bases sitting between them. CDR3 loop: CASSVSPRGDTEAFF. In DNA, the CDR3 is TGTGCCAGCAGCGTAAGCCCACGGGGGGACACTGAAGCTTTCTTT.

V and J are TRBV7-8 and TRBJ1-5; possibly TRBD1 for D (6 bases). In germline, CDR1 is SGHVS, CDR2 FQNEAQ. V lost 5 bases and J lost 4, with 18 bases in between. The CDR3 spans 16 residues. The CDR3, as DNA: TGTGCCAGCAGCCCGGGAATGGGACATAAGAATCAGCCCCAGCATTTT. It translates to CASSPGMGHKNQPQHF.

The rearrangement uses TRBV10-1 and TRBJ2-3; D is unclear. Trimming took 5 bases from V and 0 from J, leaving 3 bases between them. CDR1 and CDR2 from the germline V gene are WNHNN and SYGVQD (reference sequence). This CDR3 comprises 12 residues. The CDR3 sequence: CASSLSTDTQYF. The CDR3 bases are TGCGCCAGCAGTTTAAGCACAGATACGCAGTATTTT.

The chain is built from TRBV7-9 and TRBJ2-7; 11 bases map to TRBD2. The CDR3 loop spans 16 amino acids. V dropped 2 bases and J dropped 6; count of bases not matched to a gene: 9. Germline CDR1 SEHNR, CDR2 FQNEAQ (reference sequence). CDR3 bases: TGTGCCAGCAGCTTATGGTCTAGCGGGAGGTTTGCCGAGCAGTACTTC. This gives the protein CASSLWSSGRFAEQYF. The variable domain in full, with the rest retrieved from reference TRBV7-9 and TRBJ2-7, is DTGVSQNPRHKITKRGQNVTFRCDPISEHNRLYWYRQTLGQGPEFLTYFQNEAQLEKSRLLSDRFSAERPKGSFSTLEIQRTEQGDSAMYLCASSLWSSGRFAEQYFGPGTRLTVT.

In this sample, this clone turned up a few times. CDR3 amino acids: CAKVDTTNTEAFF. The DNA for the CDR3 is TGTGCGAAAGTGGACACAACCAACACTGAAGCTTTCTTT. The genes are TRBV28 and TRBJ1-1; D possibly corresponds to TRBD1 (5 bases). Germline V gene sequence: CDR1 MDHEN, CDR2 SYDVKM. This CDR3 is built from 13 residues.

The V call is TRBV28, the J call TRBJ1-5, with D tentatively TRBD1 (6 bases). The V end lost 10 bases, the J end lost 5 bases, and 12 bases lay between the germline ends. The germline gives CDR1 MDHEN, CDR2 SYDVKM. CDR3 length equals 12 residues. The CDR3 loop is CAIQGGDQPQHF. CDR3 coding DNA: TGTGCCATACAGGGAGGGGATCAGCCCCAGCATTTT.

V gene TRBV14 combines with J gene TRBJ2-7; 8 bases fit TRBD1. CDR1 and CDR2 from the germline V gene are SGHDN and FVKESK. The V segment lost 4 bases and the J segment 5 bases; nucleotides outside the gene matches: 16. The CDR3 is made up of 17 amino acids. CDR3 region: CASSPRDRFPWRNEQYF. CDR3 nucleotides: TGTGCCAGCAGCCCCCGGGACAGGTTTCCCTGGAGGAACGAGCAGTACTTC.

V is TRBV25-1 and J is TRBJ2-7; perhaps TRBD2 as D (5 bases). Per germline, CDR1 MGHDK and CDR2 SYGVNS. CDR3 size: 13 residues. V was shortened by 6 bases and J by 2 bases, with 11 bases between the two germline ends. The CDR3 nucleotides are TGTGCCAGCAGGGGCCCGGAGGCCTACGAGCAGTACTTC. Translation gives CASRGPEAYEQYF.

In its sample, this clone was seen a few times. This chain links TRBV30 with TRBJ2-2, with D possibly being TRBD1 (7 bases). The V gene lost 1 base and the J gene lost 7 bases, with 13 bases spanning the gap. Germline-derived CDR1 and CDR2 are GTSNPN and SVGIG (reference sequence). The CDR3 is 14 residues long. As DNA, the CDR3 is TGTGCCTGGAGTGCAGGGGGGCTAGTCGGGGAGCTGTTTTTT. Encoded protein: CAWSAGGLVGELFF.

V gene TRBV5-1 combines with J gene TRBJ2-2; 7 bases agree with TRBD1. The V gene end was trimmed by 4 bases and the J gene end by 6 bases; junction bases not matched to a gene: 12. Germline V gene sequence: CDR1 SGHRS, CDR2 YFSETQ. The CDR3 covers 16 residues. The CDR3 loop reads CASSQDTGVVAGELFF. DNA of the CDR3: TGCGCCAGCAGCCAAGACACAGGGGTAGTCGCCGGGGAGCTGTTTTTT.

This clone was seen only a few times. The chain carries TRBV6-6 and TRBJ2-7; tentative D call: TRBD1 (6 bases). Germline CDR1 and CDR2: MNHNY and SVGAGI (reference sequence). The CDR3 is 13 residues long. V was trimmed by 6 bases and J by 0 bases, leaving 9 bases between them. The CDR3 DNA reads TGTGCCAGCAGGGACAGTTCCTCCTACGAGCAGTACTTC. Its translation: CASRDSSSYEQYF.

Concerning this clone itself: One junction end disagrees with the germline gene, perhaps due to a read error. The chain couples TRBV29-1 to TRBJ2-3; TRBD2 is a possible D gene (5 bases). The CDR3 has 13 residues. Germline CDR1 is SQVTM and CDR2 is ANQGSEA. CDR3 region: CRVSWRNTDTQYF. The CDR3, as DNA: TGTCGGGTATCGTGGAGGAACACAGATACGCAGTATTTT.

The chain links TRBV5-8 to TRBJ1-1, with D tentatively TRBD1 (6 bases). Germline CDR1 is SGHTS and CDR2 is YDEGEE. The CDR3 covers 15 residues. The V end was cut by 2 bases, the J end by 1 base, with 12 bases between. CDR3 nucleotide sequence: TGTGCCAGCAGCTTAGGTGCAGGGGAGAACACTGAAGCTTTCTTT. Protein product: CASSLGAGENTEAFF. Looking up the rest from reference TRBV5-8 and TRBJ1-1 gives the full variable domain: EAGVTQSPTHLIKTRGQQATLRCSPISGHTSVYWYQQALGLGLQFLLWYDEGEERNRGNFPPRFSGRQFPNYSSELNVNALELEDSALYLCASSLGAGENTEAFFGQGTRLTVV.